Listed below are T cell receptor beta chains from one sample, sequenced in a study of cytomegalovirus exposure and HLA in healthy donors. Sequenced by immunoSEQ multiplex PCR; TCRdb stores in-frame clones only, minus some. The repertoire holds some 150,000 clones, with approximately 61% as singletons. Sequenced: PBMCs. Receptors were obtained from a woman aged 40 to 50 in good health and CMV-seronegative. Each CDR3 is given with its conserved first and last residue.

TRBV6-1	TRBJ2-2	CASSELAGGTGELFF
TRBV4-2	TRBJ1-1	CASSLDRSSTEAFF
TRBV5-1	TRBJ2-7	CASSLGPPRDRVVEQYF
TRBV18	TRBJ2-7	CASSPLVTATYEQYF
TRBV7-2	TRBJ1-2	CASSKGTEVGYTF
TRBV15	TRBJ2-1	CATSLANYNEQFF
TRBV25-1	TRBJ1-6	CASSELGGTAGSPLHF
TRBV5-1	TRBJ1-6	CASRRENSPLHF
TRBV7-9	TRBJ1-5	CASSLSAGGLERQPQHF
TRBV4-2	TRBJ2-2	CASTRDPWTVLSPNTGELFF
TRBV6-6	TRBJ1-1	CASSYSSYGNTEAFF
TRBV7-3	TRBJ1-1	CASSSRGEVAFF
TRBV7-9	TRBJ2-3	CASSLIEGGTDTQYF
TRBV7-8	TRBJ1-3	CASSFLGVDTIYF
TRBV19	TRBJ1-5	CASSIRTGNQPQHF
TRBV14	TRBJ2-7	CASSQAFGTYEQYF
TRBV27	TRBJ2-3	CASSSLTGASTDTQYF
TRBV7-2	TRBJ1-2	CASSQTNYGYTF
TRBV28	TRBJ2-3	CASNTGTSYTDTQYF
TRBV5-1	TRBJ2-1	CASSSFVTIVSSVDEQFF
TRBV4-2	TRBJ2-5	CASSRPSGGSETQYF
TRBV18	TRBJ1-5	CASSPSTGIRNQPQHF
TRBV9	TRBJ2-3	CASNPSGETDTQYF
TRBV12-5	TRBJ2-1	CASGPTGTGSYNEQFF
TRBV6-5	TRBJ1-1	CASQGLMNTEAFF
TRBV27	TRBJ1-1	CASRTGAVGTEAFF
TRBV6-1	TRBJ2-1	CASSASGGWNEQFF
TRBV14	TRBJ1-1	CASSYRGRGEAFF
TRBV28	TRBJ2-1	CASSPLTGGDNEQFF
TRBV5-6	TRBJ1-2	CASSHGANRDGYTF
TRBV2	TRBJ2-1	CASFRDSKSNEQFF
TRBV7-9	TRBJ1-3	CASSPGGSGNTIYF
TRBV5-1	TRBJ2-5	CASSLRLAGDPQETQYF
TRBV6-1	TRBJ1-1	CASSGTMNTEAFF
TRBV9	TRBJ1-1	CASSVDQGRVGTEAFF
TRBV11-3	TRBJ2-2	CASSPNTGELFF
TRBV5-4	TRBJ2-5	CASSVTGLGTQYF
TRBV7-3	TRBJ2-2	CASSSGQRTGELFF
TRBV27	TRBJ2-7	CASSPPDMLREQYF
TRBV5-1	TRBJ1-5	CASSLAAGGSQPQHF
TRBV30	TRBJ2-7	CASTGTYEQYF
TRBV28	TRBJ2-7	CASSSRLAPYEQYF
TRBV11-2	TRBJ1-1	CASREPGTGRTEAFF
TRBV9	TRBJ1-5	CASSVGTAGQPQHF
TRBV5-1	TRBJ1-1	CASSLGQGEAFF